The present T cell receptor (beta chain) was sequenced within a study of graft-versus-host responses after intestinal transplantation. CDR3 length: 15 amino acids. J lost 10 bases, V lost 7 bases, and 15 bases had no gene match. The germline V gene encodes CDR1 WSHSY and CDR2 SAAADI. Repertoires were generated with immunoSEQ multiplex PCR, while TCRdb's copy carries only in-frame clones and drops some. The sample holds 95,000 to 110,000 clones; roughly 93% are singletons and the top ten take roughly 1.2%. As to this clone: Its target is not known.

The genes are TRBV10-2 and TRBJ2-1, with 8 bases aligning to TRBD2. The source material was unstimulated CD8+ T cells sorted from spleen or lymph node cells, sampled before intestinal transplant. This TCR derives from a human donor who received an intestinal transplant. CDR3 sequence: CASKAAGGLFREQFF. CDR3 nucleotides: TGCGCCAGCAAGGCGGCGGGGGGTCTCTTTAGAGAGCAGTTCTTC.